These 22 T cell receptor beta chains came from one sample sequenced in a study of Graves' ophthalmopathy and Graves' hyperthyroidism. RNA transcripts provided the template for amplifying TCR beta CDR3 regions. The authors performed first-round RT-PCR with HTBI primers and then a second-round multiplex PCR. MiXCR, applied by TCRdb to the multiplex PCR reads, yields one record per CDR3 protein. This sample has 300,000 to 350,000 distinct CDR3 sequences, with roughly 15% found just once. Material: peripheral blood. These receptors were obtained from an adult man with Graves' ophthalmopathy.

Many counts were recorded for this clonotype. The V and J genes are TRBV20-1 and TRBJ2-2; 8 bases line up with TRBD2. This CDR3 is 14 amino acids long. V trimming: 4 bases; J trimming: 3 bases; junction bases outside the gene matches: 4. Germline V CDR1 and CDR2: DFQATT, SNEGSKA (reference sequence). CDR3 region: CSAKPGGHTGELFF. In DNA, the CDR3 is TGCAGTGCTAAACCGGGGGGGCACACCGGGGAGCTGTTTTTT.

This clonotype was observed at least ten times. V and J are TRBV7-9 and TRBJ2-5; D is undetermined. Trimming left V 1 base short and J 6 bases short, with 9 bases between. The CDR3 runs to 13 residues. Germline V gives CDR1 SEHNR, CDR2 FQNEAQ (reference sequence). CDR3 protein: CASSLVQLKTQYF. In DNA form, the CDR3 reads TGTGCCAGCAGCTTAGTACAGTTAAAGACCCAGTACTTC.

As to this clonotype: This could be a read error, since a much larger clone is one nucleotide away. V and J are TRBV6-1 and TRBJ2-7, with a tentative D call TRBD2 (6 bases). V was shortened by 6 bases and J by 1 base, with 16 bases between the two germline ends. Germline V gives CDR1 MNHNS, CDR2 SASEGT. The length of the CDR3 is 15 residues. The CDR3 DNA is TGTGCCAGCAGCTCATCGGGACTGGTGTCCTACGAGCAGTACTTC. Its protein is CASSSSGLVSYEQYF.

This clonotype has a count of ten or more. CDR3 nucleotides: TGTGCCAGCAAGACCTTCTTTCTTGAGACCCAGTACTTC. Protein sequence: CASKTFFLETQYF. The chain recombines TRBV6-2 or TRBV6-3 with TRBJ2-5; D ambiguous. This CDR3 is 13 amino acids long. The V end lost 7 bases, the J end lost 5 bases, and 14 bases lay between the germline ends. The V gene's germline CDR1 is MNHEY and CDR2 SVGEGT.

This clonotype was detected many times. This chain connects TRBV6-2 or TRBV6-3 to TRBJ2-5; D is uncertain. V gave up 2 bases and J gave up 4 bases, with 11 bases separating them. CDR3 length: 14 residues. Germline loops: CDR1 MNHEY, CDR2 SVGEGT. CDR3 nucleotides: TGTGCCAGCAGTTACGTGGGGATAGGAGAGACCCAGTACTTC. Translated: CASSYVGIGETQYF.

This clonotype occurred many times. The V call is TRBV2, the J call TRBJ2-5; 11 nucleotides agree with TRBD2. The CDR3 contains 13 residues. The V gene's germline CDR1 is SNHLY and CDR2 FYNNEI. Trimming removed 9 bases from V and 5 bases from J; junction bases left unmatched: 5. CDR3 coding DNA: TGTGCCAGGGGCACTAGCGGGAGTGAGACCCAGTACTTC. This translates into CARGTSGSETQYF.

This clonotype was recorded many times. The rearrangement links TRBV10-1 to TRBJ2-5, with D tentatively TRBD2 (5 bases). CDR3 length equals 14 residues. Germline V gene data show CDR1 as WNHNN and CDR2 as SYGVQD (reference sequence). V dropped 5 bases and J dropped 5 bases, with 15 bases sitting between them. As DNA, the CDR3 is TGCGCCAGCAGTAGACGACGGGGTCTGGAGACCCAGTACTTC. Amino acid sequence: CASSRRRGLETQYF.

This clonotype has at least ten counts. The rearrangement links TRBV7-2 to TRBJ1-5; TRBD1 is a possible D gene (6 bases). The germline V and J ends were trimmed by 5 bases and 7 bases, with 18 bases remaining between them. The CDR3 totals 15 residues. The germline V gene encodes CDR1 SGHTA and CDR2 FQGNSA. The CDR3 protein is CASSRVGGLGQPQHF. CDR3 coding DNA: TGTGCCAGCAGCAGGGTGGGGGGCTTGGGGCAGCCCCAGCATTTT.

This clonotype was counted ten times or more. The chain is built from TRBV6-1 and TRBJ2-5, with D possibly being TRBD1 or TRBD2 (7 bases each). The CDR3 runs to 15 residues. V was cut by 10 bases and J by 5 bases, with 23 bases left in between. From germline, CDR1 is MNHNS and CDR2 SASEGT. The chain's CDR3 is CATLEEVRGGETQYF. The DNA for the CDR3 is TGTGCCACCCTTGAAGAGGTCAGGGGGGGGGAGACCCAGTACTTC.

There are many counts of this clonotype. J is TRBJ2-2 and V is TRBV2, with 9 nucleotides matching TRBD2. V lost 5 bases, J lost 1 base, and 5 bases stayed unmatched. Germline loops: CDR1 SNHLY, CDR2 FYNNEI. There are 16 residues in the CDR3. CDR3 region: CASSKQTSGNTGELFF. In nucleotides, the CDR3 is TGTGCCAGCAGTAAACAGACTAGCGGGAACACCGGGGAGCTGTTTTTT.

At least ten counts were recorded for this clonotype. Here the CDR3 DNA reads TGCAGTGCTAGATCGAGCAATCAGCCCCAGCATTTT. Translating it yields CSARSSNQPQHF. The rearrangement joins TRBV20-1 to TRBJ1-5; D is ambiguous. Germline assignment: CDR1 DFQATT and CDR2 SNEGSKA (reference sequence). V shed 2 bases and J shed 1 base, with 3 bases lying between them. This CDR3 is built from 12 residues.

Concerning this clonotype itself: The junction differs from germline at one of its ends, possibly a read error. The chain recombines TRBV7-8 with TRBJ2-5, with 9 bases identical to TRBD2. This CDR3 comprises 13 residues. CDR1 is SGHVS, CDR2 FQNEAQ, per germline. CDR3 nucleotide sequence: TGCGCCAGCAGCCAAGTGATTAGCGGGGGCCAGTACTTC. Its translation is CASSQVISGGQYF.

This clonotype was seen ten or more times. This rearrangement joins TRBV11-2 to TRBJ2-2; 7 bases fit TRBD1. V dropped 4 bases and J dropped 4; count of bases not matched to a gene: 6. This CDR3 spans 15 amino acids. Germline values: CDR1 SGHAT, CDR2 FQNNGV. CDR3 nucleotide sequence: TGTGCCAGCAGCTCACAGGGGTTGGGCACCGGGGAGCTGTTTTTT. It encodes CASSSQGLGTGELFF.

The gene calls are TRBV19 and TRBJ2-7, with a tentative D call TRBD1 (5 bases). The germline V gene has CDR1 LNHDA and CDR2 SQIVND (reference sequence). Trimming cost V 5 bases and J 0 bases, with 11 bases left between them. This CDR3 spans 14 amino acids. The CDR3 here is CASSSQTVSYEQYF. CDR3 nucleotides: TGTGCCAGTAGTTCCCAGACAGTCTCCTACGAGCAGTACTTC.

This clonotype was picked up many times. This sequence joins TRBV30 and TRBJ1-6, with a possible D match to TRBD1 (5 bases). The CDR3 consists of 15 residues. Trimming removed 0 bases from V and 7 bases from J, with 13 bases in between. CDR1 is GTSNPN and CDR2 is SVGIG in the germline V gene (reference sequence). As DNA, the CDR3 is TGTGCCTGGAGTGTAAGGGGATTGCGGAATTCACCCCTCCACTTT. It yields the protein CAWSVRGLRNSPLHF.

This clonotype came up many times. V and J are TRBV6-2 or TRBV6-3 and TRBJ2-7; possibly TRBD2 for D (6 bases). Germline V lookup: CDR1 MNHEY, CDR2 SVGEGT. The CDR3 length is 16 residues. V lost 2 bases, J lost 0 bases, and 14 bases lay in between. CDR3 DNA: TGTGCCAGCAGTTACCGCCGGCCAGCGGGCTCCTACGAGCAGTACTTC. It is translated as CASSYRRPAGSYEQYF.

This clonotype was detected only a few times. The chain uses TRBV30 and TRBJ2-7; TRBD2 might be the D (6 bases). V dropped 7 bases and J dropped 3 bases, with 19 bases sitting between them. Germline V lookup: CDR1 GTSNPN, CDR2 SVGIG (reference sequence). The CDR3 length is 14 residues. CDR3 sequence: CALEIRGAIYEQYF. The CDR3 nucleotides are TGTGCCTTGGAAATTCGCGGGGCCATCTACGAGCAGTACTTC.

The V call is TRBV19, the J call TRBJ2-2; no firm D call. Germline V gene data show CDR1 as LNHDA and CDR2 as SQIVND (reference sequence). Trimming pared 4 bases from V and 6 bases from J, leaving 9 bases between. CDR3 size: 13 residues. The CDR3 reads CASSKTLSGELFF. The CDR3 coding sequence is TGTGCCAGTAGTAAAACCCTTTCCGGGGAGCTGTTTTTT.

This clonotype was seen repeatedly, ten times or more. The chain recombines TRBV4-2 with TRBJ1-5, with D tentatively TRBD1 (6 bases). Trimming left V 3 bases short and J 5 bases short, with 17 bases between. From germline, CDR1 is LGHNA and CDR2 YNFKEQ. This CDR3 is built from 16 residues. The DNA for the CDR3 is TGTGCCAGCAGCCAGCCAAGGACAGTTAGACATCAGCCCCAGCATTTT. Translation gives CASSQPRTVRHQPQHF.

This clonotype was found many times. The gene calls are TRBV6-1 and TRBJ1-5; D unclear. In germline, CDR1 is MNHNS, CDR2 SASEGT. The V end was cut by 2 bases, the J end by 0 bases, with 17 bases between. The CDR3 covers 18 residues. CDR3 loop: CASSELATSAYSNQPQHF. CDR3 nucleotide sequence: TGTGCCAGCAGTGAACTGGCCACTTCAGCCTATAGCAATCAGCCCCAGCATTTT.

This clonotype was seen a single time. The V gene is TRBV12-3 or TRBV12-4, the J gene TRBJ1-1; D gene uncertain. Trimming shortened V by 6 bases and J by 4 bases, and 9 bases separated the two germline ends. CDR3 length: 12 amino acids. The DNA for the CDR3 is TGTGCCAGCAGCTACACAGTCACTGAAGCTTTCTTT. Amino acid sequence: CASSYTVTEAFF.

Note on this clonotype: This sequence may be a read error, since a much larger clone differs from it by one base. The conserved closing phenylalanine or tryptophan is absent in this CDR3, likely reflecting a read error. This chain links TRBV10-3 with TRBJ2-7, with D perhaps TRBD1 or TRBD2 (6 bases each). Germline lookup yields CDR1 ENHRY and CDR2 SYGVKD. The V end was cut by 4 bases, the J end by 4 bases, with 14 bases between. The CDR3 is made up of 14 amino acids. Here the CDR3 reads CAISGGGPTYEQYL. CDR3 nucleotide sequence: TGTGCCATCAGTGGAGGGGGGCCTACTTACGAGCAGTACCTC.